This T cell receptor (beta chain) came from a study of Graves' ophthalmopathy and Graves' hyperthyroidism. CDR1 and CDR2 (germline): SGHAT, FQNNGV. V shed 1 base and J 10 bases; nucleotides not matched to a gene: 2. The CDR3 is 14 residues long. From RNA, the CDR3 regions of TCR beta chains were amplified and sequenced. HTBI primers served in a first-round RT-PCR, which a second-round multiplex PCR followed. Each CDR3 protein is one row after TCRdb ran MiXCR on the multiplex PCR reads. This sample yields almost 40,000 distinct CDR3 sequences, of which about 50% are seen a single time; 26% belongs to the top ten. A follow-up of 18 months without ophthalmopathy meant that hyperthyroidism was stable.

Sequenced: peripheral blood. This receptor was identified in an adult woman with stable Graves' hyperthyroidism. The chain recombines TRBV11-2 with TRBJ1-6; TRBD1 aligns across 9 bases. The CDR3 is CASSLGTGESPLHF. The CDR3 nucleotides read TGTGCCAGCAGCTTAGGGACAGGGGAATCACCCCTCCACTTT.